This is a list of T cell receptor beta chains from one sample in a study of T cells in pancreatic ductal adenocarcinoma. Produced via immunoSEQ multiplex PCR; TCRdb's table is partial and in-frame only. This sample has more than 85,000 clones, with roughly 95% found just once. The sequencing sample was made of PBMCs. The receptors were gathered from a human donor with pancreatic ductal adenocarcinoma. Both conserved end residues are part of each CDR3. The order of the fields is J gene, V gene, CDR3 protein.

j_call: TRBJ1-2
v_call: TRBV28
cdr3_aa: CASSSDRGGYGYTF

j_call: TRBJ2-7
v_call: TRBV7-9
cdr3_aa: CASSLTTGGAQNEQYF

j_call: TRBJ2-5
v_call: TRBV29-1
cdr3_aa: CSATGQIRETQYF

j_call: TRBJ2-1
v_call: TRBV4-3
cdr3_aa: CASSQDWTNNEQFF

j_call: TRBJ2-7
v_call: TRBV5-1
cdr3_aa: CASSLEQGAGEQYF

j_call: TRBJ1-1
v_call: TRBV7-2
cdr3_aa: CASSLLGEVNTEAFF

j_call: TRBJ2-1
v_call: TRBV11-3
cdr3_aa: CASSSGVGAYNEQFF

j_call: TRBJ2-7
v_call: TRBV5-1
cdr3_aa: CASSPDRGDSYEQYF

j_call: TRBJ1-4
v_call: TRBV30
cdr3_aa: CAWSLGSVDEKLFF

j_call: TRBJ2-7
v_call: TRBV5-1
cdr3_aa: CASSLAGLPYEQYF

j_call: TRBJ2-7
v_call: TRBV4-1
cdr3_aa: CASSPRFSSGDSYEQYF

j_call: TRBJ1-5
v_call: TRBV11-3
cdr3_aa: CASSLARQAPNQPQHF

j_call: TRBJ2-3
v_call: TRBV18
cdr3_aa: CASSQTGTDTQYF

j_call: TRBJ1-1
v_call: TRBV5-4
cdr3_aa: CASSAGTGGTEAFF

j_call: TRBJ2-1
v_call: TRBV7-6
cdr3_aa: CASSLGLAGLEQFF

j_call: TRBJ2-7
v_call: TRBV28
cdr3_aa: CASAPGTGVNRQYF

j_call: TRBJ2-7
v_call: TRBV11-2
cdr3_aa: CASSQSYEQYF

j_call: TRBJ2-7
v_call: TRBV7-9
cdr3_aa: CASSPRASGIHEQYF

j_call: TRBJ1-5
v_call: TRBV5-1
cdr3_aa: CASSLDPSVNNQPQHF

j_call: TRBJ2-1
v_call: TRBV9
cdr3_aa: CASSPSRKADNEQFF

j_call: TRBJ2-7
v_call: TRBV2
cdr3_aa: CASGQAYEQYF

j_call: TRBJ2-5
v_call: TRBV9
cdr3_aa: CASSVGDRARETQYF

j_call: TRBJ1-2
v_call: TRBV30
cdr3_aa: CAWSPKGVGYTF

j_call: TRBJ1-1
v_call: TRBV27
cdr3_aa: CASGPGWGQEGTEAFF

j_call: TRBJ2-2
v_call: TRBV6-1
cdr3_aa: CASKGLVNTGELFF

j_call: TRBJ1-1
v_call: TRBV9
cdr3_aa: CASSRGGPNTEAFF

j_call: TRBJ2-5
v_call: TRBV7-7
cdr3_aa: CASSSASMETQYF

j_call: TRBJ1-1
v_call: TRBV10-3
cdr3_aa: CAISERGGSEAFF

j_call: TRBJ1-5
v_call: TRBV18
cdr3_aa: CASSPFRAQPQHF

j_call: TRBJ2-7
v_call: TRBV5-6
cdr3_aa: CASSQDRTGPYEQYF

j_call: TRBJ1-1
v_call: TRBV30
cdr3_aa: CAWSVQTEAFF

j_call: TRBJ2-5
v_call: TRBV18
cdr3_aa: CASSPIISGREETQYF

j_call: TRBJ1-5
v_call: TRBV27
cdr3_aa: CASRREGQPPYQPQHF

j_call: TRBJ1-1
v_call: TRBV7-9
cdr3_aa: CASRYDRNTEAFF

j_call: TRBJ2-7
v_call: TRBV7-8
cdr3_aa: CASSLGVAGGFTSYEQYF

j_call: TRBJ1-2
v_call: TRBV28
cdr3_aa: CASSLGQFYGYTF

j_call: TRBJ1-4
v_call: TRBV5-4
cdr3_aa: CASSVGQQNEKLFF

j_call: TRBJ2-2
v_call: TRBV7-3
cdr3_aa: CASSVQGEPGELFF

j_call: TRBJ2-3
v_call: TRBV11-2
cdr3_aa: CASSLVGTGPTDTQYF

j_call: TRBJ2-1
v_call: TRBV4-3
cdr3_aa: CASSQVAESYNEQFF

j_call: TRBJ2-4
v_call: TRBV30
cdr3_aa: CAWSMTPSKNIQYF

j_call: TRBJ2-4
v_call: TRBV2
cdr3_aa: CASSFHGGKAKNIQYF

j_call: TRBJ2-2
v_call: TRBV7-6
cdr3_aa: CASSFGEGGELFF

j_call: TRBJ1-1
v_call: TRBV28
cdr3_aa: CASRSGDRAGGTEAFF

j_call: TRBJ1-1
v_call: TRBV10-2
cdr3_aa: CASSGSVGGSEAFF

j_call: TRBJ2-1
v_call: TRBV5-1
cdr3_aa: CASSLLAGDDNEQFF

j_call: TRBJ2-2
v_call: TRBV7-2
cdr3_aa: CASSPFSSRGTGELFF

j_call: TRBJ2-2
v_call: TRBV19
cdr3_aa: CASSHHGLDQATGELFF

j_call: TRBJ2-1
v_call: TRBV5-4
cdr3_aa: CASSFYRGLYNEQFF

j_call: TRBJ1-3
v_call: TRBV18
cdr3_aa: CASSPNPIGAGNTIYF

j_call: TRBJ1-4
v_call: TRBV11-3
cdr3_aa: CASSLDHQDATNEKLFF

j_call: TRBJ2-5
v_call: TRBV19
cdr3_aa: CASRDRGQETQYF

j_call: TRBJ2-3
v_call: TRBV21-1
cdr3_aa: CASSKPGTSGRSQGTDTQYF

j_call: TRBJ2-2
v_call: TRBV30
cdr3_aa: CAWRSTSGSGELFF

j_call: TRBJ1-3
v_call: TRBV30
cdr3_aa: CAWSSSSGNTIYF